This entry concerns a single TCR beta chain. This sample is part of a study of blood T cell repertoires in COVID-19. At the level of the study: Sites in the United States, Italy and Spain provided acute and convalescent COVID-19 samples. T cells, B-cell-depleted T cells, or PBMCs provided the cDNA or gDNA that served as material.

In the study's own analysis: For nucleated cells, counts were estimated from reference gene primer amplification. The data were produced by immunoSEQ multiplex PCR, yet TCRdb's version contains in-frame clones alone and is incomplete. V and J calls and clone size come straight from that table; D and trimming were deduced from the DNA. The sample includes approximately 67,000 clones, around 88% of them seen just once. The V gene lost 3 bases and the J gene lost 6 bases, with 5 bases spanning the gap. The CDR3 spans 12 residues. Germline V gene lookup returns CDR1 SEHNR and CDR2 FQNEAQ (reference sequence).

Material for sequencing was peripheral blood. The receptor was isolated from a woman older than 75 with acute or convalescent COVID-19. This chain links TRBV7-9 with TRBJ2-2; D call uncertain. The CDR3 bases are TGTGCCAGCAGCTTTTCGTCCGGGGAGCTGTTTTTT. Its protein product is CASSFSSGELFF.